This is a list of T cell receptor beta chains from one sample in a study of beta chain features in type 1 diabetes. This table comes from immunoSEQ multiplex PCR, and its TCRdb copy is limited to in-frame clones, with some not included. In the table there are roughly 150,000 clones, around 10% of which are singletons. Sequencing was done on a sample of central memory CD4+ T cells from blood. These receptors originate from a man aged 18 to 35 in good health. Each CDR3 is given with its conserved first and last residue. The order of the fields is V gene, clone size, D gene, J gene, CDR3 DNA, CDR3 protein. A D gene is named only where the DNA matches it firmly. Not every row has a clone size; where given, it reads once, few, many or a size class.

>TRBV7-2|.|.|TRBJ1-6
TGTGCCAGCAGCCCCCTCCCTTATTCACCCCTCCACTTT
CASSPLPYSPLHF
>TRBV6-1|.|.|TRBJ2-5
TGTGCCAGCAAGGTGGGGGAGAGCCGGGAGACCCAGTACTTC
CASKVGESRETQYF
>TRBV30|few|.|TRBJ2-3
TGTGCCTGGAGTGTACCGGCAGCTAGCACAGATACGCAGTATTTT
CAWSVPAASTDTQYF
>TRBV7-3|many|.|TRBJ2-1
TGTGCCAGCAGCGACACTTCGACTTCTAAGAAGTTCTTC
CASSDTSTSKKFF
>TRBV7-2|.|TRBD1|TRBJ2-7
TGTGCCAGCAGCCGGACCGGGACAGGATCCTACGAGCAGTACTTC
CASSRTGTGSYEQYF
>TRBV4-1|few|.|TRBJ1-4
TGCGCCAGCAGCCAATCGGGAACTAATGAAAAACTGTTTTTT
CASSQSGTNEKLFF
>TRBV10-3|few|TRBD2|TRBJ2-1
TGTGCCATCAGTGAAGAGGGGACTAGCGGGAGCGACGAGCAGTTCTTC
CAISEEGTSGSDEQFF
>TRBV29-1|.|TRBD2|TRBJ2-5
TGCAGCGTGTCGGGAGGCCGATGGGAGGCCCAGTACTTC
CSVSGGRWEAQYF
>TRBV10-3|few|.|TRBJ1-4
TGTGCCATCAGTGAGGGGGTCGATGAAAAACTGTTTTTT
CAISEGVDEKLFF
>TRBV4-3|.|TRBD1|TRBJ2-6
TGCGCCAGCAGCCAAGATGGGACAGGGAGTGGGGCTGGGGCCAACGTCCTGACTTTC
CASSQDGTGSGAGANVLTF
>TRBV5-4|few|.|TRBJ2-4
TGTGCCAGCAGCTTGTGGGGGACCGCCAAAAACATTCAGTACTTC
CASSLWGTAKNIQYF
>TRBV11-2|few|.|TRBJ2-7
TGTGCCACCCGGAGCCTTCCCTACGAGCAGTACTTC
CATRSLPYEQYF
>TRBV11-2|many|.|TRBJ2-1
TGTGCCAGCAGCCCCGGTAGGGGTGAGCAGTTCTTC
CASSPGRGEQFF
>TRBV5-1|few|TRBD2|TRBJ2-5
TGCGCCAGCAGCTTGGGGACTAGCGGAGAGACCCAGTACTTC
CASSLGTSGETQYF
>TRBV9|.|TRBD1|TRBJ1-4
TGTGCCAGCAGCGTACAGGGGGCAGGAAAACTGTTTTTT
CASSVQGAGKLFF
>TRBV7-7|few|.|TRBJ1-1
TGTGCTAGCAGCTTACAGGCGAACACTGAAGCTTTCTTT
CASSLQANTEAFF
>TRBV29-1|few|.|TRBJ1-4
TGCAGCGGACTCCAGGGGAATCATGCTAATGAAAAACTGTTTTTT
CSGLQGNHANEKLFF
>TRBV4-1|few|TRBD2|TRBJ2-7
TGCGCCAGCAGCCATGATGGGACTAGCGGCTCCTACGAGCAGTACTTC
CASSHDGTSGSYEQYF
>TRBV5-1|.|.|TRBJ2-5
TGCGCCAGCTACGACAGTCAAGAGACCCAGTACTTC
CASYDSQETQYF
>TRBV7-9|few|TRBD1|TRBJ1-1
TGTGCCAGCAGGGGGACAGGGGACACTGAAGCTTTCTTT
CASRGTGDTEAFF
>TRBV29-1|few|TRBD1|TRBJ1-3
TGCAGCGCGTGGACAGGGCCAGGAAACACCATATATTTT
CSAWTGPGNTIYF
>TRBV30|.|TRBD1|TRBJ2-7
TGTGCCTGGTCCGGGACAGGGCGTTCCTACGAGCAGTACTTC
CAWSGTGRSYEQYF
>TRBV5-1|.|.|TRBJ2-7
TGCGCCAGCAGCTTGGACCACGAGCAGTACTTC
CASSLDHEQYF
>TRBV29-1|.|TRBD2|TRBJ2-1
TGCAGCGTTGAAAGACTAGCGGGAGTACAGAATGAGCAGTTCTTC
CSVERLAGVQNEQFF
>TRBV9|few|TRBD1|TRBJ2-7
TGTGCCAGCAGCGTAGAACAGGGGCTCACCTACGAGCAGTACTTC
CASSVEQGLTYEQYF
>TRBV29-1|.|.|TRBJ1-1
TGCAGCGTTGGATGGAGGGGGGACACTGAAGCTTTCTTT
CSVGWRGDTEAFF
>TRBV7-9|.|TRBD1|TRBJ2-5
TGTGCCAGCAGCTCCCCGGACAGGGGGCAAGGGACCCAGTACTTC
CASSSPDRGQGTQYF